This T cell receptor (beta chain) was recovered during a study of shared clonotypes between healthy human individuals. In replicate PCRs of sorted subsets, approximately 200 ng DNA, about 30,000 T cell genomes, was used. The method was immunoSEQ multiplex PCR; TCRdb's version includes in-frame clones alone and lacks a portion of them. The data contain approximately 2,000,000 clones, about 90% of them singletons. CDR1 is SQVTM and CDR2 is ANQGSEA in the germline V gene. The V gene lost 6 bases and the J gene lost 5 bases, with 10 bases spanning the gap. The CDR3 has 11 residues. Comment on this clone: Antigen: not known.

Every one of the donors was a Caucasian adult that lived in Nashville, Tennessee. Whole-study results and caveats: Richness estimates generally favored naive over memory subsets.

The sequence derives from a man aged 18 to 30 in good health. Some clones in this sample may be carry-over from other donors' samples. Sequencing was performed on naive CD4+ T cells from PBMCs. Subset meaning: CD45RA+ positively selected. The chain uses TRBV29-1 and TRBJ1-2; D perhaps matches TRBD1 (5 bases). CDR3 residues: CSVSEGYGYTF. CDR3 bases: TGCAGCGTGAGCGAGGGGTATGGCTACACCTTC.